Below are 14 T cell receptor beta chains sequenced from a single sample in a study of T cells after yellow fever vaccination. Each CDR3 protein gets one entry after TCRdb re-called the 5' RACE reads with MiXCR. The data contain about 320,000 distinct CDR3 sequences, about 4.5% of them singletons. Here the sequenced sample was PBMCs, taken 15 days after the yellow fever booster vaccination. The receptors stem from a man aged 18 to 30 who received the YFV17D yellow fever vaccine.

The chain is built from TRBV14 and TRBJ2-1, with D possibly TRBD1 on 5 matching bases. This CDR3 is 15 amino acids long. Germline lookup yields CDR1 SGHDN and CDR2 FVKESK. V was clipped by 3 bases and J by 5 bases, with 14 bases between them. CDR3 sequence reads: CASSQTVLYNNEQFF. DNA of the CDR3: TGTGCCAGCAGCCAGACAGTACTCTATAACAATGAGCAGTTCTTC.

This clonotype was seen at least ten times. The rearrangement joins TRBV7-3 to TRBJ2-3, with 9 bases aligning to TRBD2. The junction had 5 bases not matched to a gene; V was cut back by 1 base and J by 6 bases. The CDR3 spans 15 residues. CDR1 SGHTA and CDR2 FQGTGA come from the germline V gene. The CDR3 is CASSLNGLASDTQYF. DNA for the CDR3: TGTGCCAGCAGCTTAAATGGACTAGCGAGCGATACGCAGTATTTT.

This clonotype turned up a few times. The V call is TRBV24-1, the J call TRBJ2-3; a weak D match, TRBD2 (5 bases). V lost 3 bases and J 0 bases, leaving 15 bases between the germline ends. Germline CDR1 KGHDR, CDR2 SFDVKD. This CDR3 has 17 amino acids. The CDR3 loop reads CATSDHRRGPSTDTQYF. The DNA for the CDR3 is TGTGCCACCAGTGATCACAGACGAGGGCCCAGCACAGATACGCAGTATTTT.

This clonotype was detected ten times or more. V gene TRBV7-3 combines with J gene TRBJ1-2; the D gene is possibly TRBD1 (5 bases). Germline V gene sequence: CDR1 SGHTA, CDR2 FQGTGA. This CDR3 has 14 amino acids. Trimming pared 5 bases from V and 7 bases from J, leaving 17 bases between. CDR3 sequence reads: CASSDLGAGGGYTF. The CDR3 DNA sequence: TGTGCCAGCAGCGACCTGGGCGCCGGGGGTGGCTACACCTTC.

This clonotype was seen ten or more times. Here the CDR3 reads CASSSQGPNSPLHF. CDR3 nucleotides: TGTGCCAGCAGCTCACAGGGGCCCAATTCACCCCTCCACTTT. The V and J genes are TRBV7-2 and TRBJ1-6; 7 positions agree with TRBD1. This CDR3 contains 14 residues. V lost 4 bases to trimming and J lost 7 bases; unmatched junction nucleotides: 4. The germline CDR1 and CDR2 sequences are SGHTA and FQGNSA.

The chain employs TRBV7-9 and TRBJ2-4; 7 bases map to TRBD2. Germline V lookup: CDR1 SEHNR, CDR2 FQNEAQ (reference sequence). Trimming removed 5 bases from V and 9 bases from J; junction bases left unmatched: 16. The CDR3 is made up of 16 amino acids. The DNA of the CDR3 is TGTGCCAGCAGCCCTAGCAGCGGGGTAAAGAGAAGCATTCAGTACTTC. This sequence encodes CASSPSSGVKRSIQYF.

This clonotype has only a few counts. This chain connects TRBV28 to TRBJ1-5, with D uncertain. The CDR3 totals 13 residues. V lost 6 bases to trimming and J lost 5 bases, with 11 bases between them. Germline V gene data show CDR1 as MDHEN and CDR2 as SYDVKM. In nucleotides, the CDR3 is TGTGCCAGCAGCGCGGAAGTGGATCAGCCCCAGCATTTT. The encoded protein is CASSAEVDQPQHF.

This clonotype was detected ten times or more. CDR3 sequence reads: CASSLARGPEQFF. CDR3 nucleotide sequence: TGCGCCAGCAGCTTGGCAAGGGGGCCTGAGCAGTTCTTC. V and J are TRBV5-1 and TRBJ2-1; TRBD1 agrees at 7 bases. The CDR3 runs 13 residues. Trimming at V came to 0 bases and at J to 9 bases, leaving 3 bases not matched to a gene. The V gene's germline CDR1 is SGHRS and CDR2 YFSETQ.

This clonotype was recorded at least ten times. The V call is TRBV15, the J call TRBJ2-5, with D possibly called TRBD1 or TRBD2 (7 bases each). Germline V lookup: CDR1 LNHNV, CDR2 YYDKDF (reference sequence). CDR3 length equals 15 residues. Trimming removed 3 bases from V and 0 bases from J, with 11 bases in between. CDR3 sequence reads: CATSRGGTDQETQYF. The CDR3 DNA sequence: TGTGCCACCAGCAGGGGAGGGACAGACCAAGAGACCCAGTACTTC.

Many counts were recorded for this clonotype. J is TRBJ1-1 and V is TRBV7-2; D uncertain. The germline V gene encodes CDR1 SGHTA and CDR2 FQGNSA. CDR3 length: 11 amino acids. V dropped 5 bases and J dropped 5 bases, with 6 bases sitting between them. CDR3 in amino acids: CASSRQTEAFF. For the CDR3, the DNA is TGTGCCAGCAGCCGCCAAACTGAAGCTTTCTTT.

In its sample, this clonotype was seen many times. The genes are TRBV7-3 and TRBJ2-2, with D possibly being TRBD2 (6 bases). CDR1 is SGHTA, CDR2 FQGTGA, per germline. V was trimmed by 5 bases and J by 5 bases, leaving 15 bases between them. This CDR3 comprises 15 residues. This chain's CDR3 is CASSPDAGRTGELFF. CDR3 in DNA: TGTGCCAGCAGCCCCGACGCGGGGCGGACCGGGGAGCTGTTTTTT.

This chain uses TRBV12-3 or TRBV12-4 with TRBJ2-1, with TRBD1 identical over 12 bases. With V trimmed by 3 bases and J by 7 bases, 4 bases remained unmatched. This CDR3 spans 15 amino acids. Here the CDR3 reads CASSFRDRGQNEQFF. CDR3 coding DNA: TGTGCCAGCAGTTTCCGGGACAGGGGGCAGAATGAGCAGTTCTTC.

This clonotype was observed many times. The chain is built from TRBV4-1 and TRBJ2-5; 13 positions agree with TRBD2. CDR1 is MGHRA, CDR2 YSYEKL, per germline. J lost 2 bases, V lost 2 bases, and 11 bases had no gene match. The CDR3 runs to 19 residues. The CDR3: CASSQISGGTSGDQETQYF. The CDR3 DNA reads TGCGCCAGCAGCCAAATTTCGGGAGGGACTAGCGGGGATCAAGAGACCCAGTACTTC.

This clonotype was seen many times. The rearrangement uses TRBV20-1 and TRBJ2-5; 10 bases match TRBD2. Germline CDR1 DFQATT, CDR2 SNEGSKA (reference sequence). V lost 3 bases to trimming and J lost 5 bases; unmatched junction nucleotides: 9. This CDR3 is built from 15 residues. CDR3 in amino acids: CSASIQRGGRETQYF. The CDR3 nucleotides read TGCAGTGCTAGTATTCAGCGGGGGGGCCGCGAGACCCAGTACTTC.